The clone carrying this T cell receptor beta chain has a single count. This sample stems from a study of blood T cell repertoires in COVID-19. The CDR3 contains 15 residues. The V gene end was trimmed by 5 bases and the J gene end by 8 bases; junction bases not matched to a gene: 12. Germline V gives CDR1 MDHEN, CDR2 SYDVKM. Method: immunoSEQ multiplex PCR; TCRdb's copy keeps in-frame clones and lacks some. The sample consists of roughly 190,000 clones, roughly 87% of them appearing once. Sequencing was performed on peripheral blood. The genes are TRBV28 and TRBJ1-2; 9 bases match TRBD1. This TCR derives from a woman between 35 and 50 years old with acute or convalescent COVID-19. CDR3 in DNA: TGTGCCAGCAGTACCATCCGGGACAGGGTGATGGGCTACACCTTC. As protein: CASSTIRDRVMGYTF.